This T cell receptor beta chain emerged from a study of blood T cell repertoires in COVID-19. Across the study: Acute-phase and convalescent COVID-19 samples originated in the United States, Italy and Spain.

Across about two dozen US areas, participants ranged in age from roughly 18 to 95 years. V was clipped by 0 bases and J by 6 bases, with 7 bases between them. The CDR3 is made up of 13 amino acids. Looked up from germline, CDR1 is SGHRS and CDR2 is YFSETQ. This clone has just one count. Methods used by the authors: Amplification from reference gene primers served as the basis for estimated nucleated cell counts. Clones were sequenced by immunoSEQ multiplex PCR, and TCRdb holds only the in-frame ones, with some missing. V and J calls plus clone size are reproduced from that table; the DNA served to infer D and trimming. The data contain approximately 310,000 clones, about nine tenths of them seen just once; the ten biggest clones take up over 4%.

Source material: PBMCs or T cells enriched from blood (not recorded which). This chain links TRBV5-1 with TRBJ2-4; the D is unclear. This TCR was sampled from a man aged 60 to 69 who had recovered from COVID-19. The CDR3 loop reads CASSLALPNIQYF. The CDR3 region has the DNA TGCGCCAGCAGCTTGGCACTGCCAAACATTCAGTACTTC.